The 25 T cell receptor beta chains reported below all come from one sample, sequenced in a study of T-cell memory formation after mild COVID-19. TCRdb re-analysed the 5' RACE reads in MiXCR, keeping a single row per CDR3 protein. The sample lists more than 300,000 distinct CDR3 sequences; under 25% were seen once. Sequencing was done on a sample of PBMCs or a T cell subset sorted from them (not recorded which). The origin of the receptors is a man between 18 and 29 years old who had mild COVID-19 (a few samples of this study predate the infection). Cell type and time point are not known.

This clonotype was seen ten or more times. This chain connects TRBV24-1 to TRBJ1-1; TRBD1 matches 9 bases. In germline, CDR1 is KGHDR, CDR2 SFDVKD. The CDR3 has 13 amino acids. V shed 12 bases and J 5 bases; nucleotides not matched to a gene: 9. The CDR3 region is CASRGQGTTEAFF. The CDR3 region has the DNA TGTGCCTCTCGGGGACAGGGAACTACTGAAGCTTTCTTT.

The gene calls are TRBV12-3 or TRBV12-4 and TRBJ2-1, with 12 bases that match TRBD2. The CDR3 loop spans 16 amino acids. The V and J ends lost 2 bases and 5 bases, in that order; junction bases with no gene match: 4. The CDR3 bases are TGTGCCAGCAGTTTACGGGGACTAGCGGGTAACAATGAGCAGTTCTTC. Its translation: CASSLRGLAGNNEQFF.

This clonotype was detected a few times. The chain has TRBV4-3 and TRBJ2-1, with D possibly being TRBD2 (5 bases). The CDR3 covers 14 residues. The germline V gene has CDR1 LGHNA and CDR2 YSLEER. The V gene lost 3 bases and the J gene lost 2 bases, with 8 bases spanning the gap. The CDR3 spells CASSHTGTYNEQFF. CDR3 sequence (DNA): TGCGCCAGCAGCCACACGGGGACCTACAATGAGCAGTTCTTC.

This clonotype was counted only a few times. The rearrangement links TRBV15 to TRBJ2-3; D is possibly TRBD1 (6 bases). Germline values: CDR1 LNHNV, CDR2 YYDKDF (reference sequence). V lost 1 base to trimming and J lost 1 base, with 9 bases between them. There are 15 residues in the CDR3. CDR3 bases: TGTGCCACCAGCAGAGGGGACATAGGCACAGATACGCAGTATTTT. Translating gives CATSRGDIGTDTQYF.

This clonotype was recorded at least ten times. The chain combines TRBV7-9 with TRBJ2-1; 7 bases fit TRBD2. The CDR3 extends over 14 amino acids. V lost 4 bases and J lost 8; bases outside the gene matches: 8. Germline CDR1 SEHNR, CDR2 FQNEAQ (reference sequence). The CDR3 spells CASSSGLGRDEQFF. CDR3 nucleotide sequence: TGTGCCAGCAGCTCCGGACTAGGGAGGGATGAGCAGTTCTTC. The variable domain in full, completed from reference TRBV7-9 and TRBJ2-1, reads DTGVSQNPRHKITKRGQNVTFRCDPISEHNRLYWYRQTLGQGPEFLTYFQNEAQLEKSRLLSDRFSAERPKGSFSTLEIQRTEQGDSAMYLCASSSGLGRDEQFFGPGTRLTVL.

In its sample, this clonotype was seen a few times. The CDR3 loop is CASSPSLTADIQYF. As DNA, the CDR3 is TGTGCCAGCAGCCCCAGCCTGACAGCAGACATTCAGTACTTC. V is TRBV11-2 and J is TRBJ2-4; a weak D match, TRBD1 (5 bases). Trimming took 5 bases from V and 8 from J, leaving 16 bases between them. This CDR3 region has 14 residues. In germline, CDR1 is SGHAT, CDR2 FQNNGV.

The chain uses TRBV3-1 and TRBJ2-5, with unresolved D. In germline, CDR1 is LGHDT, CDR2 YNNKEL (reference sequence). With 4 bases removed from V and 1 base from J, the gap between germline ends came to 7 bases. This CDR3 is 13 amino acids long. In DNA form, the CDR3 reads TGTGCCAGCAGCCCCCAAATCCAAGAGACCCAGTACTTC. Protein: CASSPQIQETQYF.

The genes are TRBV4-3 and TRBJ1-1; weak D call: TRBD1 (5 bases). The V end was cut by 0 bases, the J end by 3 bases, with 14 bases between. Germline V CDR1 and CDR2: LGHNA, YSLEER. The CDR3 is 16 amino acids. In DNA, the CDR3 is TGCGCCAGCAGCCAAGAATGGGCCGTGGGGGACACTGAAGCTTTCTTT. Encoded protein: CASSQEWAVGDTEAFF.

This clonotype was seen a handful of times. V gene TRBV6-5 combines with J gene TRBJ1-2, with TRBD1 matching over 7 bases. This CDR3 spans 15 amino acids. Germline-derived CDR1 and CDR2 are MNHEY and SVGAGI. V lost 5 bases to trimming and J lost 4 bases; unmatched junction nucleotides: 10. In DNA form, the CDR3 reads TGTGCCAGCAGTCGCCGACAGGGAGTCGGCTATGGCTACACCTTC. Translating it yields CASSRRQGVGYGYTF.

This clonotype was counted only a few times. The chain has TRBV7-9 and TRBJ1-1; D ambiguous. CDR1 is SEHNR and CDR2 is FQNEAQ in the germline V gene (reference sequence). CDR3 length equals 11 residues. Trimming took off 5 bases at V and 13 bases at J, with 14 bases between the two ends. The CDR3 protein is CASSASLKLFF. The CDR3 bases are TGTGCCAGCAGCGCGTCCCTGAAGCTTTTCTTT.

This clonotype was detected only a few times. V gene TRBV7-8 combines with J gene TRBJ1-2, with D tentatively TRBD1 (5 bases). The CDR3 has 15 residues. Germline lookup yields CDR1 SGHVS and CDR2 FQNEAQ. Trimming stripped 1 base from V and 4 bases from J, with 13 bases between. The CDR3 DNA reads as TGTGCCAGCAGCTTAGAGCAGGGTGGTAGCTATGGCTACACCTTC. Translated: CASSLEQGGSYGYTF.

The chain recombines TRBV14 with TRBJ2-1; TRBD1 might be the D (6 bases). In germline, CDR1 is SGHDN, CDR2 FVKESK. This CDR3 region has 13 residues. Trimming took 4 bases from V and 11 from J, leaving 15 bases between them. The CDR3 sequence: CASSPPPGHKQFF. The CDR3 bases are TGTGCCAGCAGCCCTCCCCCGGGACACAAGCAGTTCTTC.

The chain employs TRBV12-3 or TRBV12-4 and TRBJ1-1, with D maybe TRBD1 (5 bases). The V gene lost 3 bases and the J gene lost 5 bases, with 10 bases spanning the gap. The CDR3 spans 13 residues. The CDR3 reads CASSFSRGTEAFF. For the CDR3, the DNA is TGTGCCAGCAGTTTTTCCCGGGGGACTGAAGCTTTCTTT.

This clonotype came up a few times. The rearrangement uses TRBV4-3 and TRBJ2-2, with TRBD1 matching 9 bases. V lost 3 bases to trimming and J lost 5 bases; unmatched junction nucleotides: 7. This CDR3 has 16 amino acids. CDR1 is LGHNA, CDR2 YSLEER, per germline. The CDR3 loop is CASSHATGGRTGELFF. CDR3 nucleotide sequence: TGCGCCAGCAGCCATGCGACAGGGGGAAGGACCGGGGAGCTGTTTTTT.

V is TRBV6-6 and J is TRBJ2-2; a possible D gene is TRBD1 (6 bases). Germline lookup yields CDR1 MNHNY and CDR2 SVGAGI (reference sequence). This CDR3 region has 15 residues. V was shortened by 4 bases and J by 0 bases, with 9 bases between the two germline ends. CDR3 protein: CASSSGTPNTGELFF. The CDR3 nucleotides read TGTGCCAGCAGTTCCGGGACACCGAACACCGGGGAGCTGTTTTTT.

This clonotype appeared a few times. The rearrangement joins TRBV23-1 to TRBJ1-5, with a weak D call TRBD1 (6 bases). TRBV23-1 is designated an ORF whose function remains uncertain. The V and J ends lost 6 bases and 5 bases respectively, with 20 bases between them. The CDR3 loop spans 16 amino acids. The CDR3 DNA reads as TGCGCCAGCAGCCATACAGGGCGCAGGCGTTATCAGCCCCAGCATTTT. It translates to CASSHTGRRRYQPQHF.

This clonotype has more than one count but fewer than ten. The chain combines TRBV7-9 with TRBJ1-1, with TRBD1 as a possible D gene (5 bases). This CDR3 has 16 amino acids. Trimming took off 8 bases at V and 3 bases at J, with 22 bases between the two ends. Per germline, CDR1 SEHNR and CDR2 FQNEAQ (reference sequence). The CDR3 loop reads CASLRQPGVGDTEAFF. DNA for the CDR3: TGTGCCAGCCTTCGACAGCCGGGGGTAGGCGACACTGAAGCTTTCTTT.

This clonotype was counted many times. J is TRBJ2-6 and V is TRBV5-1; possible D gene TRBD1, 5 bases. CDR3 length: 15 amino acids. V was cut by 4 bases and J by 3 bases, with 11 bases left in between. Per germline, CDR1 SGHRS and CDR2 YFSETQ. This CDR3 is CASSPQGNGANVLTF. The CDR3 bases are TGCGCCAGCAGCCCCCAGGGTAATGGGGCCAACGTCCTGACTTTC.

A few counts support this clonotype. The rearrangement links TRBV4-3 to TRBJ2-3; D is unresolved. There are 13 residues in the CDR3. Trimming took 4 bases from V and 6 from J, leaving 11 bases between them. Per the germline V gene, CDR1 is LGHNA and CDR2 is YSLEER. The CDR3: CASSPRARDTQYF. In nucleotides, the CDR3 is TGCGCCAGCAGCCCCCGGGCGCGGGATACGCAGTATTTT.

This clonotype turned up a few times. V usage is TRBV7-7 and J usage is TRBJ2-2, with 7 bases aligning to TRBD1. From germline, CDR1 is SSHAT and CDR2 FNYEAQ (reference sequence). There are 15 residues in the CDR3. The V segment lost 5 bases and the J segment 7 bases; nucleotides outside the gene matches: 10. The CDR3 loop reads CASSPRTGVNGELFF. As DNA, the CDR3 is TGTGCCAGCAGCCCCAGAACAGGGGTTAACGGGGAGCTGTTTTTT.

This clonotype was counted a few times. The V and J genes are TRBV7-2 and TRBJ2-5; D call uncertain. The V end was cut by 5 bases, the J end by 5 bases, with 12 bases between. Germline assignment: CDR1 SGHTA and CDR2 FQGNSA. This CDR3 contains 13 residues. The CDR3 DNA sequence: TGTGCCAGCAGCACCGGACCGGCCGAGACCCAGTACTTC. Translated, it gives CASSTGPAETQYF.

In this sample, this clonotype turned up a few times. This rearrangement joins TRBV20-1 to TRBJ1-2; the D gene is possibly TRBD1 (6 bases). V was cut by 6 bases and J by 6 bases, with 17 bases left in between. The germline V gene encodes CDR1 DFQATT and CDR2 SNEGSKA (reference sequence). This CDR3 has 13 residues. For the CDR3, the DNA is TGCAGTGCGCGGGATCTGCCAGGGGATGGCTACACCTTC. Protein product: CSARDLPGDGYTF.

V and J are TRBV7-9 and TRBJ1-1; no reliable D call. The CDR3 length is 15 residues. With 4 bases removed from V and 5 bases from J, the gap between germline ends came to 17 bases. Germline V CDR1 and CDR2: SEHNR, FQNEAQ (reference sequence). The CDR3 sequence is CASSSQGGMGTEAFF. The CDR3 nucleotides are TGTGCCAGCAGCTCGCAAGGCGGGATGGGGACTGAAGCTTTCTTT.

Only a few counts were recorded for this clonotype. The chain uses TRBV2 and TRBJ1-6; D is undetermined. CDR1 is SNHLY, CDR2 FYNNEI, per germline. This CDR3 is built from 14 residues. V dropped 6 bases and J dropped 4 bases, with 10 bases sitting between them. CDR3 sequence: CASRDGEYNSPLHF. CDR3 coding DNA: TGTGCCAGCAGGGACGGTGAATATAATTCACCCCTCCACTTT.

This clonotype was detected a few times. The rearrangement links TRBV7-2 to TRBJ1-5; unclear D gene. This CDR3 is built from 13 residues. V shed 4 bases and J shed 8 bases, with 12 bases lying between them. In germline, CDR1 is SGHTA, CDR2 FQGNSA. Here the CDR3 DNA reads TGTGCCAGCAGCTCCCCCAACTACGAGCCCCAGCATTTT. This codes for CASSSPNYEPQHF.